This paragraph covers one TCR beta chain sequence. This clonotype was observed a few times. The antigen it recognizes is unknown. No clone much larger than this one lies a single base away; base qualities are absent. The cysteine opens and the phenylalanine closes a CDR3 of 14 amino acids. Just CDR3 DNA is preserved here, 42 bases in frame from base 1. Taken from the germline V gene, the CDR1 and CDR2 loops are MDHEN and SYDVKM. V was cut back by 7 bases and J by 10 bases, leaving a gap of 20 bases between them. Systemically healthy Caucasian individuals from Russia, some 38 in total and aged roughly 6 to 100 years, were included as donors. Each donor gave around 9.5 milliliters of peripheral blood, collected into EDTA-treated Vacutainer tubes. Ficoll-Paque density-gradient centrifugation was used to isolate PBMCs, with at least 6.5 million per sample. Trizol reagent was used to extract total RNA from PBMCs, with at least 5 micrograms per sample. For every donor, an aliquot of PBMCs went through flow cytometry to measure the percentages of naive CD45RAhigh/CD27high T cells.

The source of the sample is a study of blood T cells in healthy people across ages (dated by TCRdb to the mid-2010s). A note on the overall study: In model experiments, template switching captured about one uniquely barcoded TCR beta cDNA molecule for every two T cells. The study analyzed two additional independent replicas of 1 million unique cDNA reads from the same blood draw for two donors, one aged 18 to 30 and one aged 80 or older. Donors were grouped into four age groups: young (average approximately 16 years), middle-aged (39), aged (around 60) and long-lived (approximately 82). Age-related changes in TCR beta repertoire diversity were measured in the study by deep sequencing normalized with unique cDNA molecular identifiers. Donors of different ages were randomly distributed across sequencing lanes to avoid experimental bias. General findings and caveats noted by the study authors: The long-lived group showed more naive CD4+ T cells, fewer expanded clones and increased TCR diversity than the aged group, suggesting age selection. Because the CMV infection status of the donors was unknown, age-related changes in expanded clonotypes may potentially have been confounded. The percentage of naive T cells measured by flow cytometry correlated strongly with observed TCR beta diversity. Total diversity estimates from one million sequenced T cells were considered lower bounds and underestimates. As age increased, observed TCR beta diversity per million T cells dropped in a roughly linear way, and a significant reduction was already evident by age around 41. Because profiling used bulk unsorted PBMCs, naive and antigen-experienced compartments could not be compared conclusively.

Library preparation was by 5' RACE. The sequencer listed for this sample is Illumina HiSeq 2500. The second PCR ran for roughly 7 to 12 cycles and used a J-beta primer mix along with a sample-barcoded 5' primer. Each TCR beta cDNA molecule received a unique molecular identifier from a template-switch 5' adaptor carrying 12 random nucleotides. Each sample yielded at least 2.5 million CDR3-containing paired-end reads. First-strand cDNA synthesis was performed from all RNA using the Mint cDNA synthesis kit, with priming by a TRBC-specific oligonucleotide. Following uracil-DNA glycosylase treatment, a first 18-cycle PCR with universal primers M1SS and BC2_uni_R was performed on all cDNA. In the authors' own workflow: For normalization, 1 million high-quality reads, each with a distinct molecular identifier, were randomly selected from each sample. Instead of being binned into consensus sequences, reads with shared molecular identifiers were discarded. MiTCR, set to a Q25 quality threshold and the strictest error-elimination algorithm, was used for CDR3 identification, clonotype clustering and error correction. Lower-bound total TCR beta diversity was estimated with a nonparametric unseen species model using Euler transformation. The public reads were run again by TCRdb, first through fastp at Q25 and then through MiXCR, and only productive beta chains were kept. Under each unique CDR3 protein, matching rows form one entry showing the most common genes and DNA. The V and J calls come from TCRdb's annotation, not from the publication. This sample holds about 900,000 distinct CDR3 sequences; about 48% were observed only once. The ten largest clones represent over 10% of the sample.

The rearrangement combines TRBV28 with TRBJ2-1; too little of a D gene remains to name it. Sequencing used blood. The TCR sequence derives from a man under 40 in good health. CDR3 reads: CASTADMEKGEQFF. The DNA sequence follows: TGTGCCAGCACCGCCGACATGGAGAAGGGCGAGCAGTTCTTC. Full variable domain (CDR3 extended with the reference TRBV28 and TRBJ2-1 proteins): DVKVTQSSRYLVKRTGEKVFLECVQDMDHENMFWYRQDPGLGLRLIYFSYDVKMKEKGDIPEGYSVSREKKERFSLILESASTNQTSMYLCASTADMEKGEQFFGPGTRLTVL.